The clone carrying this T cell receptor (beta chain) was found many times. This sample was taken from a study of T cells in Graves' hyperthyroidism and ophthalmopathy. This CDR3 has 16 amino acids. The V and J ends lost 5 bases and 7 bases, in that order; junction bases with no gene match: 12. The germline gives CDR1 KGHDR, CDR2 SFDVKD. Researchers amplified the TCR beta CDR3 regions from RNA transcripts. HTBI primers were the set used in a first-round RT-PCR of the TCR CDR3. TCRdb reprocessed the multiplex PCR reads with MiXCR, giving one entry per CDR3 protein. The repertoire holds a few hundred thousand distinct CDR3 sequences, with about a sixth as singletons.

The sample comprised blood. The V gene is TRBV24-1, the J gene TRBJ2-1, with 8 bases lining up with TRBD2. The clonotype originates from a woman aged 40 to 50 with Graves' ophthalmopathy. CDR3 protein: CATSGRGGRTVNEQFF. The CDR3 coding sequence is TGTGCCACCAGTGGAAGAGGCGGGAGGACGGTAAATGAGCAGTTCTTC.